One sample yielded the 27 T cell receptor beta chains listed below, sequenced in a study of tumor and adjacent non-tumor tissue in lung cancer. A modified ARM-PCR protocol with three rounds of nested PCR amplified TCRbeta. From the multiplex PCR reads, TCRdb called clonotypes with MiXCR, one entry per CDR3 protein. Found here are approximately 130,000 distinct CDR3 sequences, 66% of them singletons; the top ten hold over 10%. The template was RNA from unsorted bulk tissue. Sequenced material: lung tumor tissue. These receptors came from a man under 40 with non-small cell lung cancer.

A remark on this clonotype: A much larger clone lies a single base off, so this may be a read error. Because it lacks the conserved phenylalanine or tryptophan at the end, this CDR3 is likely a read error. The CDR3, as DNA: TGCGCCAGCAAGGCTAGCGGGAACAATGAGCAGTTCTCC. Its protein product is CASKASGNNEQFS. This chain links TRBV10-2 with TRBJ2-1, with 9 nucleotides matching TRBD2. V shed 7 bases and J 5 bases; nucleotides not matched to a gene: 3. This CDR3 has 13 residues. Germline CDR1 reads WSHSY; CDR2 reads SAAADI.

With respect to this clonotype: One end of the junction fails to match germline, which may point to a read error. The chain couples TRBV20-1 to TRBJ2-3; TRBD2 matches 13 bases. The CDR3 has 18 residues. CDR1 and CDR2 from the germline V gene are DFQATT and SNEGSKA (reference sequence). The CDR3 sequence: CSVRPTGLAGLITDMQYF. CDR3 DNA: TGCAGTGTTAGACCTACGGGACTAGCGGGGTTGATCACAGATATGCAGTATTTT.

The genes are TRBV6-5 and TRBJ1-3; 9 positions match TRBD1. V shed 5 bases, J shed 0 bases, and the junction held 11 bases outside the gene matches. This CDR3 region has 18 residues. CDR1 MNHEY and CDR2 SVGAGI come from the germline V gene. DNA for the CDR3: TGTGCCAGCAGTCCGCCGCCGGGACAGGGCCTCTCTGGAAACACCATATATTTT. Encoded protein: CASSPPPGQGLSGNTIYF.

Note on this clonotype: A read error is possible here, since a much larger clone lies one base away. This rearrangement joins TRBV20-1 to TRBJ1-1; the match to TRBD1 covers 9 bases. The CDR3 sequence is 13 residues long. Per the germline V gene, CDR1 is DFQATT and CDR2 is SNEGSKA (reference sequence). The CDR3 here is CSVHRGHDTVAFF. CDR3 nucleotides: TGCAGTGTTCACAGGGGGCATGACACTGTAGCTTTCTTT.

For this clonotype: An end of the junction differs from the germline gene, which may be a read error. This rearrangement joins TRBV4-1 to TRBJ1-4; D not resolved. CDR3 length: 14 amino acids. The germline gives CDR1 MGHRA, CDR2 YSYEKL. CDR3 bases: TGCGCAAGCAGCCCCGGGATAGGATTTGAAAAACTGTTTTTT. This gives the protein CASSPGIGFEKLFF.

Concerning this clonotype itself: One end of the junction varies from germline; a read error may be responsible. The chain is built from TRBV11-3 and TRBJ2-3; D gene ambiguous. CDR1 and CDR2 (germline): SGHNT, YENEEA. The CDR3 extends over 13 amino acids. CDR3 loop: CANSLEYTDTQYF. CDR3 bases: TGTGCCAACAGCTTAGAATATACAGATACGCAGTATTTT.

This clonotype was picked up many times. CDR3 sequence (DNA): TGCAGTGTGGGGAGGGGAATCCAGTACTTC. This gives the protein CSVGRGIQYF. The chain is built from TRBV20-1 and TRBJ2-5, with TRBD2 identical over 7 bases. Germline-derived CDR1 and CDR2 are DFQATT and SNEGSKA (reference sequence). This CDR3 region has 10 residues. The junction had 6 bases not matched to a gene; V was cut back by 7 bases and J by 10 bases.

A remark on this clonotype: At one end, the junction sequence differs from germline, possibly due to a read error. Here the CDR3 reads CAISQETLAGLTYNEQFF. The CDR3 DNA reads TGTGCCATCAGCCAAGAAACCCTAGCGGGTTTAACCTACAATGAGCAGTTCTTC. The V and J genes are TRBV4-2 and TRBJ2-1; 8 bases fit TRBD2. Looked up from germline, CDR1 is LGHNA and CDR2 is YNFKEQ. The CDR3 covers 18 residues.

This clonotype was recorded a few times. V is TRBV7-9 and J is TRBJ2-7, with D maybe TRBD2 (6 bases). With 3 bases removed from V and 4 bases from J, the gap between germline ends came to 16 bases. Germline V CDR1 and CDR2: SEHNR, FQNEAQ (reference sequence). The CDR3 runs 15 residues. DNA for the CDR3: TGTGCCAGCAGCTTCAGGGATGTGGGGACTTACGAGCAGTACTTC. Its translation is CASSFRDVGTYEQYF.

This rearrangement joins TRBV20-1 to TRBJ2-3; a weak D match, TRBD2 (5 bases). Germline values: CDR1 DFQATT, CDR2 SNEGSKA (reference sequence). V lost 5 bases and J 3 bases, leaving 15 bases between the germline ends. This CDR3 comprises 14 residues. CDR3 protein: CSALPTRATDTQYF. The CDR3 bases are TGCAGTGCTCTCCCAACGCGGGCAACAGATACGCAGTATTTT.

This clonotype occurred once. This chain links TRBV20-1 with TRBJ2-5; possible D gene TRBD2, 6 bases. The CDR3 has 13 residues. CDR1 DFQATT and CDR2 SNEGSKA come from the germline V gene (reference sequence). V was cut by 8 bases and J by 8 bases, with 21 bases left in between. The CDR3 DNA follows: TGCAGTATTAGAGCGCAGAGTAGCGGTACCCAGTACTTC. Its translation is CSIRAQSSGTQYF.

Worth noting for this clonotype: One end of the junction varies from germline; a read error may be responsible. The rearrangement links TRBV13 to TRBJ1-2; D call uncertain. From germline, CDR1 is PRHDT and CDR2 FYEKMQ (reference sequence). The CDR3 is made up of 14 amino acids. The CDR3 protein is CANRERSGNYGYTF. In nucleotides, the CDR3 is TGTGCCAACAGAGAAAGGAGCGGGAACTATGGCTACACTTTC.

This clonotype turned up a few times. The chain couples TRBV29-1 to TRBJ2-5, with 9 bases identical to TRBD1. This CDR3 spans 15 amino acids. Per germline, CDR1 SQVTM and CDR2 ANQGSEA. The V and J ends lost 2 bases and 5 bases, in that order; junction bases with no gene match: 9. The CDR3 coding sequence is TGCAGCGTTGAAACTCGGGACAGGGAGGAGGAGACCCAGTACTTC. Translated: CSVETRDREEETQYF.

Ten or more counts support this clonotype. The chain links TRBV4-2 to TRBJ2-3; perhaps TRBD2 as D (6 bases). The CDR3 extends over 15 amino acids. V lost 0 bases to trimming and J lost 2 bases, with 9 bases between them. The germline V gene has CDR1 LGHNA and CDR2 YNFKEQ. CDR3 DNA: TGTGCCAGCAGCCAAGAAGGAGGGATCACAGATACGCAGTATTTT. Amino acids: CASSQEGGITDTQYF.

The rearrangement uses TRBV20-1 and TRBJ1-1; D unclear. V was cut by 5 bases and J by 4 bases, with 17 bases left in between. The CDR3 is 14 residues long. Germline values: CDR1 DFQATT, CDR2 SNEGSKA (reference sequence). CDR3 DNA: TGCAGTGCTCGCAACCGGCCACGCACCACTGAAGCTTTCTTT. Translated: CSARNRPRTTEAFF.

As regards this clonotype: Given a much more abundant clone one base away, this may be a read error. The DNA of the CDR3 is TGTGCCAGCAGCCAATATAGGGGGCAAGAGACCCATTACTTC. Its protein product is CASSQYRGQETHYF. The chain combines TRBV4-2 with TRBJ2-5; TRBD1 matches at 7 bases. The CDR3 has 14 amino acids. Germline-derived CDR1 and CDR2 are LGHNA and YNFKEQ.

Notes on this clonotype: This may be a read error: a much more frequent sequence differs by one nucleotide. V gene TRBV20-1 combines with J gene TRBJ2-3; D not certain. Trimming left V 4 bases short and J 2 bases short, with 10 bases between. The germline V gene has CDR1 DFQATT and CDR2 SNEGSKA (reference sequence). This CDR3 comprises 13 residues. CDR3 DNA sequence: TGCAGTGCTAAGGATCTGTCCACAGATACGCAGTATTTT. Its translation is CSAKDLSTDTQYF.

V and J are TRBV20-1 and TRBJ2-2; D call uncertain. V lost 2 bases and J lost 0, with 16 bases in between. CDR1 and CDR2 from the germline V gene are DFQATT and SNEGSKA (reference sequence). CDR3 length: 17 residues. CDR3 in amino acids: CSARLNTTGANTGELFF. The CDR3 DNA sequence: TGCAGTGCTAGACTGAATACGACGGGCGCGAACACCGGGGAGCTGTTTTTT.

As to this clonotype: Mismatch with germline at one junction end may stem from a read error. The genes are TRBV13 and TRBJ1-6; unclear D gene. Germline V gene sequence: CDR1 PRHDT, CDR2 FYEKMQ (reference sequence). The CDR3 extends over 14 amino acids. CDR3 coding DNA: TGTGCCAGTAGCTCCAACTCCTATAATTCACCCCTCCACTTT. Protein: CASSSNSYNSPLHF.

This clonotype appeared a single time. A much bigger clone sits one base away, suggesting this may be a read error. V and J are TRBV24-1 and TRBJ1-1; weak D call: TRBD1 (6 bases). Germline CDR1 is KGHDR and CDR2 is SFDVKD. Trimming took 3 bases from V and 8 from J, leaving 15 bases between them. This CDR3 contains 14 residues. The CDR3 region is CATSDRTEYREAFF. The CDR3 DNA is TGTGCCACCAGTGATAGGACAGAGTATCGAGAAGCTTTCTTT.

The chain uses TRBV30 and TRBJ1-5; 8 bases line up with TRBD1. This CDR3 has 14 residues. From germline, CDR1 is GTSNPN and CDR2 SVGIG (reference sequence). CDR3 loop: CTSSIGTGGQPQHF. The CDR3 nucleotides read TGTACCAGTAGCATCGGCACAGGGGGTCAACCCCAGCATTTT. The complete variable domain, with remaining parts taken from reference TRBV30 and TRBJ1-5, reads SQTIHQWPATLVQPVGSPLSLECTVEGTSNPNLYWYRQAAGRGLQLLFYSVGIGQISSEVPQNLSASRPQDRQFILSSKKLLLSDSGFYLCTSSIGTGGQPQHFGDGTRLSIL.

With regard to this clonotype: This may stem from a read error, because a much larger clone lies one nucleotide away. This rearrangement joins TRBV10-3 to TRBJ2-7; D uncertain. This CDR3 contains 12 residues. From germline, CDR1 is ENHRY and CDR2 SYGVKD. The V gene lost 6 bases and the J gene lost 3 bases, with 9 bases spanning the gap. CDR3 in DNA: TGTGCCATCAGCTGGGATTTCTACGAGCAGTACTTC. This translates into CAISWDFYEQYF.

In nucleotides, the CDR3 is TGTGCCAGCAGTCGGGGCAGACCACCCCTCCACTTT. It specifies CASSRGRPPLHF. This chain connects TRBV5-4 to TRBJ1-6; a weak D match, TRBD1 (5 bases). V dropped 5 bases and J dropped 11 bases, with 11 bases sitting between them. Germline CDR1 reads SGHNT; CDR2 reads YYREEE (reference sequence). The length of the CDR3 is 12 residues.

With respect to this clonotype: Because it lacks the conserved phenylalanine or tryptophan at the end, this CDR3 is likely a read error. The genes are TRBV14 and TRBJ1-1, with D unresolved. Germline V CDR1 and CDR2: SGHDN, FVKESK. Trimming removed 8 bases from V and 7 bases from J, with 11 bases in between. The CDR3 is 11 residues long. The CDR3 protein is CASRAGFEAFI. The CDR3 DNA sequence: TGTGCCAGCCGCGCAGGTTTTGAAGCTTTCATT.

As regards this clonotype: One junction end disagrees with the germline gene, perhaps due to a read error. DNA for the CDR3: TGCGCCAGCAGCACATCAAGGGGTGGCTACATCTTC. This gives the protein CASSTSRGGYIF. This chain connects TRBV5-1 to TRBJ1-2; D is perhaps TRBD1 (5 bases). This CDR3 has 12 residues. Germline-derived CDR1 and CDR2 are SGHRS and YFSETQ.

On this clonotype itself: A single base separates this from a much larger clone, so it may be a read error. This chain connects TRBV12-3 or TRBV12-4 to TRBJ1-2, with 7 positions matching TRBD1. V gave up 3 bases and J gave up 7 bases; unmatched junction bases: 11. CDR3 length equals 15 residues. The CDR3 is CASSFLMAGGSGYTF. Written as DNA, the CDR3 is TGTGCCAGCAGTTTTCTCATGGCAGGGGGATCTGGCTACACCTTC.

This clonotype was observed a single time. V gene TRBV7-8 combines with J gene TRBJ2-1; D gene ambiguous. Trimming took off 3 bases at V and 4 bases at J, with 7 bases between the two ends. The germline gives CDR1 SGHVS, CDR2 FQNEAQ. The CDR3 runs to 13 residues. CDR3 nucleotide sequence: TGTGCCAGCAGCTTGTCGCATTACAATGAGCAGTTCTTC. Translated: CASSLSHYNEQFF.